The subject of this entry is one T cell receptor beta chain. The specificity of this receptor is unknown. No much larger clone exists at a distance of one base, and base qualities are not known. Synthesis of TCR cDNA relied on 5'RACE template switching, a step that introduced a universal primer site along with unique molecular identifiers. cDNA synthesis was primed from both the TCR alpha and TCR beta constant segments. Two PCR steps were used to amplify libraries, with sample barcodes and sequencing adapters being added in the second step. Sequencing of libraries was performed on Illumina HiSeq 2500 (2x100 bp) or NovaSeq (2x150 bp). From the authors' description of their analysis: Reads were demultiplexed and collapsed into UMI consensus sequences with MIGEC, and V(D)J alignment was performed with MiXCR. Vaccine-responding clonotypes were identified with edgeR using replicate PBMC samples, with FDR below 0.01 and a log2 fold change above 5 up to day 15 being required. Each bulk clonotype was labeled CD4 or CD8 based on which sequenced repertoire, CD4 or CD8, contained the clonotype at higher abundance. Through fastp at Q25 and MiXCR, TCRdb rebuilt clones from the public reads, retaining in-frame beta chains. Identical CDR3 protein sequences are pooled into one entry, listed with their most common genes and DNA. TCRdb's processing, not the authors', yielded these V and J calls. The sample contains a few hundred thousand distinct CDR3 sequences, 6.9% of them found a single time. The ten largest make up roughly 0.9% of the sample.

These data come from a study of T cells after yellow fever vaccination (dated by TCRdb to between 2018 and 2021). General notes on the study: Libraries from fractions with low cell numbers were prepared with the SMART-Seq v4 Ultra Low Input RNA kit. Blood was drawn at multiple timepoints before and after primary and secondary immunization, with bulk PBMC replicates and cell subsets isolated. Two healthy male donors, one aged 18 to 29 and one aged 30 to 40 years, made up the cohort. To follow T-cell clones before and after both primary and booster YFV17D yellow fever vaccination, bulk TCR alpha and beta repertoires underwent longitudinal sequencing.

The paper as a whole reports these results and caveats: After the booster, most clones that had expanded after primary vaccination were detected again (approximately 96% of CD4 and more than 85% of CD8), suggesting broad maintenance of memory. Because only two donors were included in the study, the extent to which the findings can be generalized is limited. Compared with the primary T-cell response, the secondary T-cell response was faster but weaker, reaching its peak on day 5 rather than on day 15. Because abundant contaminating clonotypes from the bulk population could be contained in FACS-sorted repertoires, computational filtering was required. A small fraction of clonotypes showed up in both the CD4 and CD8 compartments, probably as a result of convergent recombination.

According to the study, the label for this sample's treatment or condition signals: live attenuated yellow fever vaccine strain. A standard Ficoll-Paque protocol was used to isolate PBMCs from peripheral blood. Dynabeads CD4 and CD8 positive selection kits were used to isolate CD4 and CD8 T-cell fractions. TriZol was used to extract RNA from bulk PBMCs, CD4 and CD8 fractions, and dextramer-positive and dextramer-negative fractions. The germline V gene provides CDR1 SGHVS and CDR2 FQNEAQ. V loses 8 bases, J loses 6 bases, and the germline ends lie 18 bases apart. Including cysteine and phenylalanine, the CDR3 has 14 amino acids. Only the CDR3 region is kept as DNA, spanning 42 bases read in frame from base 1.

This receptor was identified in a man younger than 40 who received the YFV17D yellow fever vaccine. The V and J genes are TRBV7-8 and TRBJ2-3; 8 matching bases give a weak D call of TRBD1. The sample in question was CD4+ T cells sorted from PBMCs, obtained 15 days after the yellow fever booster vaccination. The CDR3 here reads CASGGGQVGDTQYF. In nucleotide form, the sequence is TGTGCCAGCGGCGGGGGACAGGTGGGGGATACGCAGTATTTT.